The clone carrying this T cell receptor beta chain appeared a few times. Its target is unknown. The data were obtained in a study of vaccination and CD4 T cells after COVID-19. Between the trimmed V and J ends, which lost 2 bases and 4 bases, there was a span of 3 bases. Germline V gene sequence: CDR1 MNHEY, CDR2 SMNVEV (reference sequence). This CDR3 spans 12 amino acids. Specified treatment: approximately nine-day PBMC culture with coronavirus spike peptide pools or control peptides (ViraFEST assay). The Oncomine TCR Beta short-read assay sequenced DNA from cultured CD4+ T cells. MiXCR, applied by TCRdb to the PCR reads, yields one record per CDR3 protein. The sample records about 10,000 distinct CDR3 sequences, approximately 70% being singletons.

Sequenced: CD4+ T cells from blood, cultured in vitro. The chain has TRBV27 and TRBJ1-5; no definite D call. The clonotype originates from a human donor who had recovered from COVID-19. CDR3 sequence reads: CASSLRNQPQHF. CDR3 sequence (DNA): TGTGCCAGCAGTTTACGAAATCAGCCCCAGCATTTT.